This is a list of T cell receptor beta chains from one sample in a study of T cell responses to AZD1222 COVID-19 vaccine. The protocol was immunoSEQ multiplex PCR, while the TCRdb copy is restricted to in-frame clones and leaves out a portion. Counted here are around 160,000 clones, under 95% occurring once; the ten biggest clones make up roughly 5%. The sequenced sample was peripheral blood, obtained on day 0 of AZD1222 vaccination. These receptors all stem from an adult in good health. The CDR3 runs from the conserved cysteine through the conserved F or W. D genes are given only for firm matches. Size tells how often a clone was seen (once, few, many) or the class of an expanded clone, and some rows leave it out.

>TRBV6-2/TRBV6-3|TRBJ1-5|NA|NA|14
TGTGCCAGCAGTTACGGAGGGGTGGGTCAGCCCCAGCATTTT
CASSYGGVGQPQHF
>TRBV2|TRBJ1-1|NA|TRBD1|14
TGTGCCAGCAGGCTAGACAGGGGGGACACTGAAGCTTTCTTT
CASRLDRGDTEAFF
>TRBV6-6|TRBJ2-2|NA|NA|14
TGTGCCAGCAGTTACTTAGACAGCACCGGGGAGCTGTTTTTT
CASSYLDSTGELFF
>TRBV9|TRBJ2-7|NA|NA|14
TGTGCCAGCAGCCCTACAGACTCCGCCTACGAGCAGTACTTC
CASSPTDSAYEQYF
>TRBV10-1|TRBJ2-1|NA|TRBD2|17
TGCGCCAGCAGCTGGGGGGGATGGGCTAGCTCAGAGAATGAGCAGTTCTTC
CASSWGGWASSENEQFF
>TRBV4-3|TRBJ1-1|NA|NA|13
TGCGCCAGCAGCCGTGGACGGGACACTGAAGCTTTCTTT
CASSRGRDTEAFF
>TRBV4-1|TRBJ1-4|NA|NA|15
TGCGCCAGTGGGCCCTACGCCTCCACTAATGAAAAACTGTTTTTT
CASGPYASTNEKLFF
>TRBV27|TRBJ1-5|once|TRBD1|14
TGTGCCAGCGGTGACAGGGGAAGCAATCAGCCCCAGCATTTT
CASGDRGSNQPQHF
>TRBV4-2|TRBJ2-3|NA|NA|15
TGTGCCAGCAGCCAAGTAGGAGTGGGCACAGATACGCAGTATTTT
CASSQVGVGTDTQYF
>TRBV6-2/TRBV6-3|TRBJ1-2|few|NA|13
TGTGCCAGCAGGCCTCAGCCACTCTATGGCTACACCTTC
CASRPQPLYGYTF
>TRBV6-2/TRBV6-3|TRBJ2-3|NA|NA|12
TGTGCCAGCAGCCAGTCCCCGGGGGCGCAGTATTTT
CASSQSPGAQYF
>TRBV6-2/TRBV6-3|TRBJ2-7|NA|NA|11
TGTGCCAGCAGTTTTCTGGGCGAGCAGTACTTC
CASSFLGEQYF
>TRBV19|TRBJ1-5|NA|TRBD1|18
TGTGCCAGTAGTAACCGGGACAGGGGTCGATCAGGCAATCAGCCCCAGCATTTT
CASSNRDRGRSGNQPQHF
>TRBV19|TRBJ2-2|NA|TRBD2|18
TGTGCCAGTAGTTCCCGGGGGGAAAGCTCCGCGAACACCGGGGAGCTGTTTTTT
CASSSRGESSANTGELFF
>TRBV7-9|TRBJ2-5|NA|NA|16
TGTGCCAGCAGCTTTGCTCCGGGGCGGCGGTGGGAGACCCAGTACTTC
CASSFAPGRRWETQYF
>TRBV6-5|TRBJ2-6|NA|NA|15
TGTGCCAGCAGCCGAGACATTTATGGGGCCAACGTCCTGACTTTC
CASSRDIYGANVLTF
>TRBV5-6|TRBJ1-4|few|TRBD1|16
TGTGCCAGCAGCTCCCCAGGGACAGGGGGAAATGAAAAACTGTTTTTT
CASSSPGTGGNEKLFF
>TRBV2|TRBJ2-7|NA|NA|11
TGTGCCAGCAGTGTTACCTACGAGCAGTACTTC
CASSVTYEQYF
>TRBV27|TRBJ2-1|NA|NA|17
TGTGCCAGCACAGTTGGGCCATACAGTCGTAGCTACAATGAGCAGTTCTTC
CASTVGPYSRSYNEQFF
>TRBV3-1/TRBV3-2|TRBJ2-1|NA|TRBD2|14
TGTGCCAGCAGCCAAACTACCAGCGGGGGTGAGCAGTTCTTC
CASSQTTSGGEQFF
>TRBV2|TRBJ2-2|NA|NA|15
TGTGCCAGCAGTGCGGAGGGGGCGCGGGTCGGGGAGCTGTTTTTT
CASSAEGARVGELFF
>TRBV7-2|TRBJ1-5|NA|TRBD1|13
TGTGCCAGCAGCGGACAGGGCAATCAGCCCCAGCATTTT
CASSGQGNQPQHF
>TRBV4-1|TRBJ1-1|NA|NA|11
TGCGCCAGCAGCCAAGAAGGAGTAGCTTTCTTT
CASSQEGVAFF
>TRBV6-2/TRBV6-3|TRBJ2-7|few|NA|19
TGTGCCAGCAGTTTCCGACCGGCGAGTCGGTCGAAGAGCTCCTACGAGCAGTACTTC
CASSFRPASRSKSSYEQYF
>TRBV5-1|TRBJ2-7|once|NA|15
TGCGCCAGCTCGTCCGGGCCTACCTACCCCCCAGAGCAGTACTTC
CASSSGPTYPPEQYF
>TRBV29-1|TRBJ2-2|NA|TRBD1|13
TGCAGCGTGGTGGACAGGGTACCCGGGGAGCTGTTTTTT
CSVVDRVPGELFF
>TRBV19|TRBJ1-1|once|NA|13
TGTGCCAGTAAAGGGAACATGAACACTGAAGCTTTCTTT
CASKGNMNTEAFF
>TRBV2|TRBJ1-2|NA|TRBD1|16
TGTGCCAGCAGTGCGTCTTTGGGACAGCCAAACTATGGCTACACCTTC
CASSASLGQPNYGYTF
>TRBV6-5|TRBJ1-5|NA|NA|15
TGTGCCAGCAGTCCGGGCAGTTATAGCAATCAGCCCCAGCATTTT
CASSPGSYSNQPQHF